Listed below are T cell receptor beta chains from one sample, sequenced in a study of control samples from healthy donors and cancer patients. TCRdb keeps only in-frame clones here, not all; method: immunoSEQ multiplex PCR. This sample yields about 220,000 clones, of which roughly 94% are seen a single time; roughly 1.6% belongs to the top ten. The sample consisted of blood. These receptor sequences come from a man between 45 and 60 years old in good health. CDR3s leave out the opening cysteine and the closing phenylalanine or tryptophan.

TRBV6-5	13	ASSPFGAGGREQY
TRBV10-3	14	AISARDQKGNQPQH
TRBV5-1	12	ASSSKMADEKLF
TRBV5-1	14	AILPPGHLSGNTIY
TRBV6-6	10	ASSSRWETQY
TRBV5-1	14	ASSLGAFDRTGELF
TRBV7-2	13	ASSTHTQSDSPLH
TRBV7-3	12	ASSLRGAPTEAF
TRBV7-2	12	ASSLAGGNYEQY
TRBV2	13	ASSDSIGGHTEAF
TRBV6-2/TRBV6-3	14	ASSWPPAGGLDEQF
TRBV5-6	11	ASSLAATGELF
TRBV5-5	13	ASSSSGTVNTEAF
TRBV6-5	14	ASSYSMASTNSPLH
TRBV9	12	ASSVALVNTEAF
TRBV5-1	13	ASSLGAGSNQPQH
TRBV5-5	10	ASLLWAGELF
TRBV27	10	ASSAPPYGYT
TRBV18	11	ASSPARVGEQF
TRBV28	14	ASSLYSAGLTDTQY
TRBV6-6	11	ASSWDSQETQY
TRBV27	14	ASSSFPGQGSYGYT
TRBV29-1	16	SVGGGQGGGLGDYGYT
TRBV7-6	12	ASSLVNGGREQY
TRBV20-1	13	SASPADRLNQPQH
TRBV6-5	13	ASSYSSASSYEQY
TRBV7-9	10	ASSPGQVEQY
TRBV6-5	9	ASTRTYEQY
TRBV6-5	13	ASSPGAISNQPQH
TRBV5-4	13	ASSPRGGDQETQY
TRBV5-1	12	ASSIQGTSNPQH
TRBV6-5	11	ASSYPGTEEAF
TRBV5-1	10	ASSLESSRAF
TRBV6-5	12	ASSFTGQGEAQY
TRBV5-5	12	ASSSGPGADTQY
TRBV13	12	ASSWGPGASEAF
TRBV5-1	12	ASSLTGVTDTQY
TRBV6-5	12	ASTSDRPNSPLH
TRBV19	12	ASRETGRPYEQY
TRBV28	9	ASRGAYGYT
TRBV28	13	ASTIDGLGGNTIY
TRBV2	14	ASSRRTGPGTDTQY
TRBV28	12	ASSPHESYQPQH
TRBV19	14	ASSWFPRQRASPLH
TRBV4-1	15	ASSQVTAGIVTDTQY
TRBV7-9	16	ASSLAVLLRATNEKLF
TRBV7-3	13	ASSFDRGFYYEQF
TRBV9	12	ASSVVAGQETQY
TRBV5-1	13	ASTLGTGANTEAF
TRBV7-9	13	ASSGDVRWTGELF
TRBV5-1	13	ASSQRMDGYTEAF
TRBV6-2/TRBV6-3	13	ASSYFAQGHYGYT
TRBV5-1	13	ASSSRGTVTYEQY
TRBV27	14	ASSLPPRQGNSPLH
TRBV6-1	11	ASSEWVNQPQH
TRBV5-1	13	ASSVLQQGPGELF
TRBV10-3	11	AISTSNTGELF
TRBV12-3/TRBV12-4	11	ASTPMSSSPLD
TRBV5-8	12	ASSLGAGPYEQY
TRBV4-1	14	ASSQGGGGYQETQY